Following are 26 T cell receptor beta chains from one sample sequenced in a study of blood T cell repertoires in COVID-19. Produced via immunoSEQ multiplex PCR; TCRdb's table is partial and in-frame only. The table records 55,000 to 85,000 clones, about 80% of them present only once. The sequencing sample was made of peripheral blood. These receptors were taken from an older woman with acute or convalescent COVID-19.

This chain links TRBV7-3 with TRBJ1-5; D might be TRBD1 (5 bases). V shed 4 bases and J shed 2 bases, with 18 bases lying between them. CDR1 is SGHTA, CDR2 FQGTGA, per germline. CDR3 length: 17 amino acids. The CDR3 region is CASSSTRDGVCNQPQHF. The CDR3 DNA is TGTGCCAGCAGCTCGACCAGGGATGGGGTATGCAATCAGCCCCAGCATTTT.

This sequence joins TRBV5-1 and TRBJ2-2, with 11 nucleotides matching TRBD2. The germline V gene has CDR1 SGHRS and CDR2 YFSETQ. The CDR3 is made up of 15 amino acids. Trimming at V came to 5 bases and at J to 3 bases, leaving 3 bases not matched to a gene. CDR3 sequence: CASSWGLADTGELFF. The CDR3 region has the DNA TGCGCCAGCAGTTGGGGACTAGCGGACACCGGGGAGCTGTTTTTT.

The genes are TRBV30 and TRBJ2-6, with D unresolved. This CDR3 is built from 16 residues. Trimming left V 0 bases short and J 0 bases short, with 9 bases between. Germline V lookup: CDR1 GTSNPN, CDR2 SVGIG (reference sequence). The chain's CDR3 is CAWSVPLSSGANVLTF. Written as DNA, the CDR3 is TGTGCCTGGAGTGTTCCCCTCAGCTCTGGGGCCAACGTCCTGACTTTC.

The V and J genes are TRBV29-1 and TRBJ2-3; TRBD2 matches 16 bases. Germline trimming cut 7 bases from V and 6 bases from J; bases unmatched to any gene: 7. The CDR3 contains 15 residues. The germline V gene has CDR1 SQVTM and CDR2 ANQGSEA. CDR3 DNA: TGCAGCGCCACCGGGACTAGCGGGGGGGTCGATACGCAGTATTTT. Protein: CSATGTSGGVDTQYF.

This chain joins TRBV28 and TRBJ2-1, with TRBD2 matching 7 bases. Losses at the gene ends were 7 bases for V and 9 bases for J; bases not matched to a gene: 9. Germline CDR1 is MDHEN and CDR2 is SYDVKM. The CDR3 is made up of 13 amino acids. The CDR3 DNA reads as TGTGCCAGCATCCAAAGACTAGCCGGTGAGCAGTTCTTC. Its translation: CASIQRLAGEQFF.

A single count supports this clone. V gene TRBV5-6 combines with J gene TRBJ2-1; TRBD2 matches at 7 bases. Germline CDR1 and CDR2: SGHDT and YYEEEE. The CDR3 consists of 14 residues. Germline trimming cut 9 bases from V and 5 bases from J; bases unmatched to any gene: 11. CDR3 loop: CATAIGRSNNEQFF. DNA of the CDR3: TGTGCCACTGCGATCGGGAGGTCGAACAATGAGCAGTTCTTC.

This clone was detected once. This chain connects TRBV27 to TRBJ1-6, with 8 bases fitting TRBD1. The CDR3 is made up of 16 amino acids. V lost 2 bases and J lost 8; bases outside the gene matches: 8. Germline CDR1 and CDR2: MNHEY and SMNVEV (reference sequence). This chain's CDR3 is CASSLRTGREDSPLHF. CDR3 nucleotides: TGTGCCAGCAGTTTACGGACAGGGAGGGAAGATTCACCCCTCCACTTT.

The V call is TRBV27, the J call TRBJ2-1; 14 bases fit TRBD2. Looked up from germline, CDR1 is MNHEY and CDR2 is SMNVEV (reference sequence). This CDR3 region has 14 residues. J was trimmed by 12 bases and V by 0 bases; bases with no gene match: 1. This CDR3 reads CASSLSGLAGAQFF. The CDR3 DNA is TGTGCCAGCAGTTTATCGGGACTAGCGGGAGCGCAGTTCTTC.

This clone was recorded a few times. V is TRBV3-1 (or the pseudogene TRBV3-2) and J is TRBJ2-5, with 11 bases that match TRBD2. Germline loops: CDR1 LGHDT, CDR2 YNNKEL (reference sequence). The V segment lost 0 bases and the J segment 1 base; nucleotides outside the gene matches: 10. The CDR3 length is 19 residues. CDR3 DNA: TGTGCCAGCAGCCAAGATAAATTTGGGCTAGCGGGGGGCCAAGAGACCCAGTACTTC. Translated, it gives CASSQDKFGLAGGQETQYF.

The chain links TRBV11-2 to TRBJ2-1, with D perhaps being TRBD1 or TRBD2 (5 bases each). V lost 5 bases and J lost 4, with 15 bases in between. CDR3 length: 15 amino acids. CDR1 SGHAT and CDR2 FQNNGV come from the germline V gene. The CDR3 region is CASSLAPQGYNEQFF. DNA for the CDR3: TGTGCCAGCAGCCTAGCCCCCCAGGGATACAATGAGCAGTTCTTC.

The chain is built from TRBV27 and TRBJ2-3; 13 nucleotides align to TRBD2. With 7 bases clipped from V and 7 bases from J, the junction kept 5 bases outside the gene matches. Germline V gene sequence: CDR1 MNHEY, CDR2 SMNVEV (reference sequence). This CDR3 region has 14 residues. CDR3 residues: CASTRTSGSNTQYF. CDR3 nucleotide sequence: TGTGCCAGCACCAGGACTAGCGGGAGTAATACGCAGTATTTT.

This clone showed up just a few times. V usage is TRBV12-3 or TRBV12-4 and J usage is TRBJ2-1; the D is unclear. Trimming pared 6 bases from V and 12 bases from J, leaving 15 bases between. This CDR3 region has 12 residues. The CDR3 protein is CASSPPRVAQFF. CDR3 nucleotide sequence: TGTGCCAGCAGCCCACCACGGGTCGCGCAGTTCTTC.

The V and J genes are TRBV29-1 and TRBJ2-2, with 7 bases aligning to TRBD1. The CDR3 length is 14 residues. Trimming removed 4 bases from V and 5 bases from J; junction bases left unmatched: 7. CDR1 is SQVTM, CDR2 ANQGSEA, per germline. Here the CDR3 reads CSVGRTGVTGELFF. The CDR3 nucleotides read TGCAGCGTTGGGCGGACAGGCGTAACCGGGGAGCTGTTTTTT.

The chain uses TRBV6-5 and TRBJ2-3; 8 bases are shared with TRBD2. Germline trimming cut 6 bases from V and 5 bases from J; bases unmatched to any gene: 10. The germline gives CDR1 MNHEY, CDR2 SVGAGI. The CDR3 length is 15 residues. In DNA, the CDR3 is TGTGCCAGCAGCAAACCGGGACTAGGCCAAGATACGCAGTATTTT. Its protein is CASSKPGLGQDTQYF.

The gene calls are TRBV14 and TRBJ2-7; the D gene is possibly TRBD1 (5 bases). Germline V gives CDR1 SGHDN, CDR2 FVKESK. V lost 4 bases and J 0 bases, leaving 13 bases between the germline ends. The CDR3 loop spans 15 amino acids. The CDR3: CASSPPGSSSYEQYF. The CDR3 DNA sequence: TGTGCCAGCAGCCCTCCAGGGTCGAGCTCCTACGAGCAGTACTTC.

The CDR3 nucleotides are TGTGCCAGCTCCCCAGGGACAGTTTATGGCTACACCTTC. Translation: CASSPGTVYGYTF. The J gene is TRBJ1-2, the V gene TRBV18, with 7 bases matching TRBD1. J gave up 5 bases and V 6 bases, and 6 bases lay outside the gene matches. The CDR3 contains 13 residues. Germline CDR1 KGHSH, CDR2 LQKENI.

J is TRBJ2-5 and V is TRBV2, with unresolved D. V lost 2 bases to trimming and J lost 4 bases, with 8 bases between them. Germline loops: CDR1 SNHLY, CDR2 FYNNEI. The CDR3 extends over 13 amino acids. CDR3 coding DNA: TGTGCCAGCAGTGAAATGGCTGTAGAGACCCAGTACTTC. Translation gives CASSEMAVETQYF.

Of note for this clone: Relative to the germline gene, one junction end is altered; a read error may explain this. V gene TRBV7-2 combines with J gene TRBJ1-2, with TRBD1 matching 9 bases. This CDR3 is built from 11 residues. The germline gives CDR1 SGHTA, CDR2 FQGNSA. CDR3 sequence: CASSLDRGQCF. The CDR3 nucleotides read TGTGCCAGCAGCTTAGACAGGGGGCAGTGCTTC.

The chain uses TRBV27 and TRBJ1-6; 7 bases map to TRBD1. CDR1 MNHEY and CDR2 SMNVEV come from the germline V gene (reference sequence). V shed 2 bases and J 7 bases; nucleotides not matched to a gene: 2. CDR3 length: 14 residues. The CDR3 nucleotides are TGTGCCAGCAGTTTAAGGGACAGAAATTCACCCCTCCACTTT. It specifies CASSLRDRNSPLHF.

V usage is TRBV6-1 and J usage is TRBJ2-5; TRBD2 matches 12 bases. The V and J ends lost 1 base and 4 bases, in that order; junction bases with no gene match: 1. The CDR3 consists of 15 residues. Germline V CDR1 and CDR2: MNHNS, SASEGT. For the CDR3, the DNA is TGTGCCAGCAGTGAAGGACTAGCGGGAGTAGAGACCCAGTACTTC. Translated: CASSEGLAGVETQYF.

This rearrangement joins TRBV6-5 to TRBJ1-2; maybe TRBD1 (5 bases). This CDR3 has 14 amino acids. With 0 bases removed from V and 3 bases from J, the gap between germline ends came to 8 bases. CDR1 is MNHEY and CDR2 is SVGAGI in the germline V gene. Here the CDR3 DNA reads TGTGCCAGCAGTTACTCGCAGGGTTACTATGGCTACACCTTC. It specifies CASSYSQGYYGYTF.

The chain couples TRBV4-3 to TRBJ1-6; possible D gene TRBD1, 5 bases. The germline V gene encodes CDR1 LGHNA and CDR2 YSLEER. There are 15 residues in the CDR3. V shed 0 bases and J shed 8 bases, with 11 bases lying between them. CDR3 sequence: CASSQDRGGDSPLHF. CDR3 sequence (DNA): TGCGCCAGCAGCCAAGACCGCGGGGGGGATTCACCCCTCCACTTT.

This clone has a handful of counts. The chain uses TRBV19 and TRBJ2-2, with a weak D call TRBD2 (5 bases). The germline gives CDR1 LNHDA, CDR2 SQIVND (reference sequence). Trimming left V 4 bases short and J 13 bases short, with 13 bases between. The CDR3 has 12 residues. In nucleotides, the CDR3 is TGTGCCAGTAGTAACTGGGAGAGTGGGCTGTTTTTT. Residues: CASSNWESGLFF.

The V and J genes are TRBV6-6 and TRBJ1-5; possible D gene TRBD1, 5 bases. The CDR3 runs to 15 residues. Germline loops: CDR1 MNHNY, CDR2 SVGAGI (reference sequence). Trimming cost V 2 bases and J 3 bases, with 11 bases left between them. The CDR3 DNA sequence: TGTGCCAGCAGTTACGCCCGACAGAACAATCAGCCCCAGCATTTT. Amino acids: CASSYARQNNQPQHF.

The V gene is TRBV21-1, the J gene TRBJ2-1; TRBD2 is the table's D call and was not checked against the DNA. TRBV21-1 is a recognized pseudogene. The CDR3 covers 14 residues. In DNA, the CDR3 is TGTGCCAGCAGCAGGACTAGCGGGGTCGATGAGCAGTTCTTC. Protein: CASSRTSGVDEQFF.

The chain employs TRBV7-2 and TRBJ2-2; 8 bases align to TRBD1. Germline V gene data show CDR1 as SGHTA and CDR2 as FQGNSA. V lost 8 bases and J lost 0; bases outside the gene matches: 5. There are 15 residues in the CDR3. For the CDR3, the DNA is TGTGCCAGCGGAAGGACAGGGACGAACACCGGGGAGCTGTTTTTT. Amino acids: CASGRTGTNTGELFF.